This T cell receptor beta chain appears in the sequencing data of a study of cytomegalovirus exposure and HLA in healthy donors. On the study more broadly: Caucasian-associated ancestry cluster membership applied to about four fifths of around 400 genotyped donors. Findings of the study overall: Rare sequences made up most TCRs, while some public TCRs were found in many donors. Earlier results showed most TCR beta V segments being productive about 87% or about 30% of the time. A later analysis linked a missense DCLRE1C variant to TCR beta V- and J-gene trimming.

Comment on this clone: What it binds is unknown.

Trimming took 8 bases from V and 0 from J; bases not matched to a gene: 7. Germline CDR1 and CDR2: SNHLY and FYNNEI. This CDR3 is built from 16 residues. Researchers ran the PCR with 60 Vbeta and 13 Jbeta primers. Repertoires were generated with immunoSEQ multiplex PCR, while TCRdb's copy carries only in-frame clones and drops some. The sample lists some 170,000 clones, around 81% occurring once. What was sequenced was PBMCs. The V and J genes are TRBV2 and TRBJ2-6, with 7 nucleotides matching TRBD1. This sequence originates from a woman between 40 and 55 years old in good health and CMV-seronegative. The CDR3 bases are TGTGCCAGCGGCCGGACAGGAGTCTCTGGGGCCAACGTCCTGACTTTC. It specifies CASGRTGVSGANVLTF. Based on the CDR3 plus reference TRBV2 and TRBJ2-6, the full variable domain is EPEVTQTPSHQVTQMGQEVILRCVPISNHLYFYWYRQILGQKVEFLVSFYNNEISEKSEIFDDQFSVERPDGSNFTLKIRSTKLEDSAMYFCASGRTGVSGANVLTFGAGSRLTVL.